This is a list of T cell receptor beta chains from one sample in a study of beta chain features in type 1 diabetes. Only in-frame clones appear in the TCRdb table, and some are missing; sequencing was by immunoSEQ multiplex PCR. The sample holds 900,000 or so clones, about a sixth seen once. Sequences were obtained from naive CD4+ T cells from blood. The source is a woman under 30 in good health. The CDR3 runs from the conserved cysteine through the conserved F or W. A D gene is named only where the DNA matches it firmly. Some rows mark clone size as missing; the rest say once, few, many or name a class of expanded clone.

CDR3nt	CDR3aa	d_gene	v_gene	abundance	j_gene
TGTGCCAGCAGCGTTATAGCGGGAGCGTACAATGAGCAGTTCTTC	CASSVIAGAYNEQFF	TRBD2	TRBV9	.	TRBJ2-1
TGCGCCAGCAGCCTGCGGGCTAGTAGTATGTTTGAGCAGTTCTTC	CASSLRASSMFEQFF	.	TRBV5-1	few	TRBJ2-1
TGTGCCATCAGTGGGCTAGCCGTTGCCACAGATACGCAGTATTTT	CAISGLAVATDTQYF	.	TRBV10-3	.	TRBJ2-3
TGTGCCAGCAGTTTACGTACGGGGGAGACCCAGTACTTC	CASSLRTGETQYF	.	TRBV27	.	TRBJ2-5
TGTGCCACCAGCACAAGGTGGCGAGCGGGAGGTCGGAATGAGCAGTTCTTC	CATSTRWRAGGRNEQFF	TRBD2	TRBV15	.	TRBJ2-1
TGCGCCAGCAGCTTTGGGGCTAATGAAAAACTGTTTTTT	CASSFGANEKLFF	.	TRBV5-1	.	TRBJ1-4
TGTGCCAGCAGATGGACAGGGGTAGGAGAAGCTTTCTTT	CASRWTGVGEAFF	TRBD1	TRBV6-5	.	TRBJ1-1
TGTGCCAGCAGTTGCCGGTCGATCGAAAAACTGTTTTTT	CASSCRSIEKLFF	.	TRBV21-1	.	TRBJ1-4
TGTGCCAGCAGCCCCGACTCCTCTTCCTACGAGCAGTACTTC	CASSPDSSSYEQYF	.	TRBV5-4	few	TRBJ2-7
TGTGCCAGCAGCTTAGGGGGGTGGGGATACGACACCACAGATACGCAGTATTTT	CASSLGGWGYDTTDTQYF	.	TRBV11-3	once	TRBJ2-3